A selection of T cell receptor beta chains follows, all from one sample in a study of cytomegalovirus exposure and HLA in healthy donors. The table came from immunoSEQ multiplex PCR; TCRdb's copy has only in-frame clones and leaves some out. Among some 160,000 clones, approximately 79% were seen once, and the ten largest hold under 0.75%. The specimen was PBMCs. Receptor source: a middle-aged woman in good health and CMV-seronegative. CDR3s include the opening cysteine and the closing phenylalanine or tryptophan. Fields, in order: V gene, J gene, D gene, clone size, CDR3 protein, CDR3 DNA. A D gene is named only where the DNA matches it firmly. Only part of the rows carry a size: once, few, many, or a class if the clone is expanded.

V gene: TRBV7-3
J gene: TRBJ2-5
D gene: .
clone size: .
CDR3 protein: CASSLLGWEETQYF
CDR3 DNA: TGTGCCAGCAGCTTACTAGGTTGGGAGGAGACCCAGTACTTC

V gene: TRBV5-4
J gene: TRBJ2-7
D gene: .
clone size: .
CDR3 protein: CASSLAGFYEQYF
CDR3 DNA: TGTGCCAGCAGCTTGGCGGGGTTCTACGAGCAGTACTTC

V gene: TRBV27
J gene: TRBJ2-7
D gene: TRBD1
clone size: .
CDR3 protein: CATSPGQGLEQYF
CDR3 DNA: TGTGCCACATCACCGGGACAGGGGCTCGAGCAGTACTTC

V gene: TRBV6-5
J gene: TRBJ2-3
D gene: TRBD2
clone size: .
CDR3 protein: CASRLAGVAPDTQYF
CDR3 DNA: TGTGCCAGCAGGCTGGCGGGAGTGGCCCCGGATACGCAGTATTTT

V gene: TRBV11-3
J gene: TRBJ1-1
D gene: .
clone size: .
CDR3 protein: CASSSSVRAFF
CDR3 DNA: TGTGCCAGCAGTTCATCGGTTCGCGCTTTCTTT

V gene: TRBV30
J gene: TRBJ2-5
D gene: .
clone size: .
CDR3 protein: CAWTRQYQETQYF
CDR3 DNA: TGTGCCTGGACCCGACAGTACCAAGAGACCCAGTACTTC

V gene: TRBV10-1
J gene: TRBJ2-4
D gene: .
clone size: .
CDR3 protein: CASSGPSNIQYF
CDR3 DNA: TGCGCCAGCAGTGGGCCTTCTAACATTCAGTACTTC

V gene: TRBV4-1
J gene: TRBJ1-2
D gene: TRBD1
clone size: .
CDR3 protein: CASSHPPTTGGRTYGYTF
CDR3 DNA: TGCGCCAGCAGCCATCCCCCAACGACAGGGGGGAGAACCTATGGCTACACCTTC

V gene: TRBV29-1
J gene: TRBJ2-7
D gene: .
clone size: .
CDR3 protein: CSVDMTSRGSYEQYF
CDR3 DNA: TGCAGCGTTGATATGACTAGCAGGGGATCCTACGAGCAGTACTTC

V gene: TRBV7-2
J gene: TRBJ1-3
D gene: .
clone size: few
CDR3 protein: CASTRGGSGNTIYF
CDR3 DNA: TGTGCCAGCACCCGGGGGGGGTCTGGAAACACCATATATTTT

V gene: TRBV6-4
J gene: TRBJ1-5
D gene: .
clone size: .
CDR3 protein: CASSLTGGGGPQHF
CDR3 DNA: TGTGCCAGCAGCTTGACAGGAGGTGGGGGGCCCCAGCATTTT

V gene: TRBV14
J gene: TRBJ1-3
D gene: .
clone size: once
CDR3 protein: CASSPDTLGGNTIYF
CDR3 DNA: TGTGCCAGCAGCCCGGACACACTGGGTGGAAACACCATATATTTT

V gene: TRBV27
J gene: TRBJ2-1
D gene: TRBD2
clone size: .
CDR3 protein: CASSLRLAPNEQFF
CDR3 DNA: TGTGCCAGCAGTTTAAGACTAGCGCCCAATGAGCAGTTCTTC

V gene: TRBV19
J gene: TRBJ1-1
D gene: .
clone size: .
CDR3 protein: CASLVGGNTEAFF
CDR3 DNA: TGTGCCAGCCTGGTGGGGGGTAACACTGAAGCTTTCTTT

V gene: TRBV19
J gene: TRBJ1-4
D gene: .
clone size: .
CDR3 protein: CAASQGQGEKLFF
CDR3 DNA: TGTGCCGCCAGCCAGGGGCAGGGTGAAAAACTGTTTTTT

V gene: TRBV7-9
J gene: TRBJ1-1
D gene: .
clone size: .
CDR3 protein: CASSPMDWGAFF
CDR3 DNA: TGTGCCAGCAGCCCAATGGATTGGGGCGCTTTCTTT

V gene: TRBV4-1
J gene: TRBJ2-1
D gene: .
clone size: .
CDR3 protein: CASSQVSDSYNEQFF
CDR3 DNA: TGCGCCAGCAGCCAAGTCTCAGATTCCTACAATGAGCAGTTCTTC

V gene: TRBV29-1
J gene: TRBJ1-1
D gene: TRBD1
clone size: .
CDR3 protein: CSGETGLRTEAFF
CDR3 DNA: TGCAGCGGAGAGACAGGGTTAAGGACTGAAGCTTTCTTT